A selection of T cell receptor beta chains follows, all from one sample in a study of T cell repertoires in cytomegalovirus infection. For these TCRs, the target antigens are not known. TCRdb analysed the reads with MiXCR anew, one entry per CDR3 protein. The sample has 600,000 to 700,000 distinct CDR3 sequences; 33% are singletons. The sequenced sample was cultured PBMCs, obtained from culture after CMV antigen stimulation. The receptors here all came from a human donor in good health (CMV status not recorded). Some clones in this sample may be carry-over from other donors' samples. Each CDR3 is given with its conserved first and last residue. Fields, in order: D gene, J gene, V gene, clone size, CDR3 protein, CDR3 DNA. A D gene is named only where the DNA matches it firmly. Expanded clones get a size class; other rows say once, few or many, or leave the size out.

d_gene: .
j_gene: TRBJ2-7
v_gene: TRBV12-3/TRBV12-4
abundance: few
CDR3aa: CASSPMLPGGEQYF
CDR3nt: TGTGCCAGCAGTCCGATGCTGCCAGGAGGGGAGCAGTACTTC

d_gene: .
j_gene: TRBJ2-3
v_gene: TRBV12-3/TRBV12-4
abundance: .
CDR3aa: CASSPGRNPSTDTQYF
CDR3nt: TGTGCCAGCAGCCCGGGACGGAACCCTAGCACAGATACGCAGTATTTT

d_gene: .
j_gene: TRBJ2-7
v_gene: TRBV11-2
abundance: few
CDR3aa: CASSPQVGRVSEQYF
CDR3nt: TGTGCCAGCAGCCCCCAAGTTGGCAGGGTGAGCGAGCAGTACTTC

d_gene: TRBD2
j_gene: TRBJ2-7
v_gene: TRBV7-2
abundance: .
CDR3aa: CASSLGSGRLGDKQYF
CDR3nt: TGTGCCAGCAGCTTAGGTAGCGGGAGATTGGGCGACAAGCAGTACTTC

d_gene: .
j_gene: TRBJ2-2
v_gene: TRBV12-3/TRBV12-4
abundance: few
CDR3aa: CASSLEAQNTGELFF
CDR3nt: TGTGCCAGCAGTTTGGAGGCTCAGAACACCGGGGAGCTGTTTTTT

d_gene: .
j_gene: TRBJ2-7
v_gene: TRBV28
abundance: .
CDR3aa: CASMSPHGGTVPYEQYF
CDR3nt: TGTGCCAGCATGTCCCCTCACGGCGGGACAGTGCCCTACGAGCAGTACTTC

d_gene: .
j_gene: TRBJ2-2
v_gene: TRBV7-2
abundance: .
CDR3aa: CASAMSGNTGELFF
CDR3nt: TGTGCCAGCGCAATGAGCGGGAACACCGGGGAGCTGTTTTTT

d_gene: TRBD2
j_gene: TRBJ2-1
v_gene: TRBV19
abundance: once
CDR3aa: CASKPGLAGVGEQFF
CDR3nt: TGTGCCAGTAAGCCTGGACTAGCGGGAGTTGGTGAGCAGTTCTTC

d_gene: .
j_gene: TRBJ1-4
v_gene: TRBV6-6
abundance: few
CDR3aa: CASSYSSVRAEKLFF
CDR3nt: TGTGCCAGCAGTTACTCGTCAGTCAGGGCTGAAAAACTGTTTTTT

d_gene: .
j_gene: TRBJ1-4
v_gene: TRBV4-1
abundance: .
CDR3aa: CASRRHVDEKLFF
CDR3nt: TGCGCCAGCAGACGGCATGTAGACGAAAAACTGTTTTTT

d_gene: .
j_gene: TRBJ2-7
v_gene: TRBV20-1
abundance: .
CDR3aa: CSAKTGTSYEQYF
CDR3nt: TGCAGTGCCAAAACCGGGACTTCCTACGAGCAGTACTTC

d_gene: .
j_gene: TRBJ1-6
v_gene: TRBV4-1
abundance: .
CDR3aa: CASSQPGSPLHF
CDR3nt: TGCGCCAGCAGCCAACCAGGTTCACCCCTCCACTTT

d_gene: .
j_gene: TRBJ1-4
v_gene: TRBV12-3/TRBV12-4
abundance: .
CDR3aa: CASSFPGSKEKLFF
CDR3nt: TGTGCCAGCAGTTTTCCAGGGAGTAAGGAAAAACTGTTTTTT

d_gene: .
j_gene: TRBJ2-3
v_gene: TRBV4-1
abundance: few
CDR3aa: CASSPRGTLLTDTQYF
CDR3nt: TGCGCCAGCAGCCCCCGGGGAACTCTCCTCACAGATACGCAGTATTTT

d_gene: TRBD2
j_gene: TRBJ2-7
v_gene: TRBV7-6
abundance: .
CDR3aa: CASSLLTSGSPFSAYEQYF
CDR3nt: TGTGCCAGCAGCTTACTAACTAGCGGGAGTCCGTTCTCAGCCTACGAGCAGTACTTC

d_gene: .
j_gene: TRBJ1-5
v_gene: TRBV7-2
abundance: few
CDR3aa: CASSLGSMGGQPQHF
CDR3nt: TGTGCCAGCAGCTTAGGGAGTATGGGGGGCCAGCCCCAGCATTTT

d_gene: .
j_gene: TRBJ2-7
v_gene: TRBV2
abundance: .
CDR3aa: CASSGGMVYEQYF
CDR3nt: TGTGCCAGCAGTGGAGGGATGGTCTACGAGCAGTACTTC

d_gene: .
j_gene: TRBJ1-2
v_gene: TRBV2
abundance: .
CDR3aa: CASRGTTYGYTF
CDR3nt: TGTGCCAGCAGGGGGACAACTTATGGCTACACCTTC

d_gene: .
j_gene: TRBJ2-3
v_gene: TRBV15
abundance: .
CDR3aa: CATSREEPLLADTQYF
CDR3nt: TGTGCCACCAGCAGAGAAGAACCTCTGCTAGCAGATACGCAGTATTTT

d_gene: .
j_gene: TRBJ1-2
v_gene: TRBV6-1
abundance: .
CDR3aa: CATLRTGNYGYTF
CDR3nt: TGTGCCACCTTAAGAACGGGTAACTATGGCTACACCTTC

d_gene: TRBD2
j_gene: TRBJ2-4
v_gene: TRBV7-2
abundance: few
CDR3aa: CASSSLAGGLSNIQYF
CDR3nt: TGTGCCAGCAGCTCCCTAGCGGGGGGGCTGTCAAACATTCAGTACTTC

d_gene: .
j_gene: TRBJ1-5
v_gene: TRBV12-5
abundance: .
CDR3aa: CASGLEPRGRSNQPQHF
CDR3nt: TGTGCTAGTGGTTTAGAACCCCGGGGAAGAAGCAATCAGCCCCAGCATTTT

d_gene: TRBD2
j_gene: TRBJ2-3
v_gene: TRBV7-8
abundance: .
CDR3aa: CASSLTGGPRDTQYF
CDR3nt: TGTGCCAGCAGCTTGACGGGAGGGCCGCGAGATACGCAGTATTTT

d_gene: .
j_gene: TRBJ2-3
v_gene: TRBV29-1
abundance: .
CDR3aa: CSVAPGPSYTDTQYF
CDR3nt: TGCAGCGTCGCCCCTGGACCCTCTTACACAGATACGCAGTATTTT

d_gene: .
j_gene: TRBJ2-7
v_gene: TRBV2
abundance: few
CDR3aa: CASSENGGVSYEQYF
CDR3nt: TGTGCCAGCAGTGAAAACGGGGGAGTCTCCTACGAGCAGTACTTC

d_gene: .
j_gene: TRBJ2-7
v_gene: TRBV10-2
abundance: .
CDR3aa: CASSESSAGVGLEQYF
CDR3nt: TGCGCCAGCAGTGAGTCCTCGGCTGGCGTAGGCCTGGAGCAGTACTTC

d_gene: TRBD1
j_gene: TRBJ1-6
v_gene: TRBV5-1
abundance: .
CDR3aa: CATREQRQGAKSSYNSPLHF
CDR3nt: TGCGCCACCAGAGAGCAGAGACAGGGGGCGAAGAGCTCCTATAATTCACCCCTCCACTTT

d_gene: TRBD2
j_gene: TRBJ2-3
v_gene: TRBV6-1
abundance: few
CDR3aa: CASSEVLAGGLDTQYF
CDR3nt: TGTGCCAGCAGTGAAGTGTTAGCGGGGGGCTTGGATACGCAGTATTTT

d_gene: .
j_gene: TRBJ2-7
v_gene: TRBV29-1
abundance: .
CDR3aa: CSVHTGVEQYF
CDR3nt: TGCAGCGTCCACACTGGGGTCGAGCAGTACTTC

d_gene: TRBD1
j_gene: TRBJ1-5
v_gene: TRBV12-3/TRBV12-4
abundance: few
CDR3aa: CASSSSRDRVGTQHF
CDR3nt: TGTGCCAGCAGTTCGTCCCGGGACAGGGTAGGCACCCAGCATTTT

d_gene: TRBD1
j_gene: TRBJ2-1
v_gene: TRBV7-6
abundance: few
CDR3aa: CASSFSAGQGSNEQFF
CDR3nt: TGTGCCAGCAGCTTTTCCGCGGGACAGGGTTCGAATGAGCAGTTCTTC

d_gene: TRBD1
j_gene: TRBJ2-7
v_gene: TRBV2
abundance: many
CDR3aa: CASSRGQGSYEQYF
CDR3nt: TGCGCCAGCAGCCGCGGACAGGGTAGTTACGAGCAGTACTTC

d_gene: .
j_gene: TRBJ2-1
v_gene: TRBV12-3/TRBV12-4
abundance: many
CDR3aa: CASSLALTGFTLINEQFF
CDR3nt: TGTGCCAGCAGTTTAGCGCTAACGGGATTCACCCTAATTAATGAGCAGTTCTTC

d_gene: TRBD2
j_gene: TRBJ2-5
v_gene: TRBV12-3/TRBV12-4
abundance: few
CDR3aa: CASSATPSGRGYRETQYF
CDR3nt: TGTGCCAGCAGTGCCACCCCTAGCGGGAGGGGGTATCGAGAGACCCAGTACTTC

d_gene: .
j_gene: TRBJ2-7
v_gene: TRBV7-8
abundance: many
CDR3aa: CASSLGVPLGPYEQYF
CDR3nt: TGTGCCAGCAGCTTAGGGGTCCCTCTGGGGCCCTACGAGCAGTACTTC

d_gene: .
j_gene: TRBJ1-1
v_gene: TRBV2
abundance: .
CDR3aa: CASSQTIGRIEAFF
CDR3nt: TGTGCCAGCAGCCAGACAATTGGACGGATTGAAGCTTTCTTT

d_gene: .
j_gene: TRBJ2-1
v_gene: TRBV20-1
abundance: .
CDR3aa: CSAPSGPFPYNEQFF
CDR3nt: TGCAGTGCCCCCTCAGGTCCCTTCCCTTACAATGAGCAGTTCTTC

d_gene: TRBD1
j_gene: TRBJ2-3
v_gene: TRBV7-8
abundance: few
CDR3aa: CASSLAGQGGPTDTQYF
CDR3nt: TGTGCCAGCAGCTTAGCGGGACAGGGGGGGCCCACAGATACGCAGTATTTT

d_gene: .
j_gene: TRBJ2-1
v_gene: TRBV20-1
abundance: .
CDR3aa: CRAGSGPYNEQFF
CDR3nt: TGCAGGGCCGGGAGCGGACCCTACAATGAGCAGTTCTTC

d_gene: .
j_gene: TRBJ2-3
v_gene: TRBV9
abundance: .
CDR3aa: CASSVAPQGPADTQYF
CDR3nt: TGTGCCAGCAGCGTAGCCCCCCAGGGGCCGGCAGATACGCAGTATTTT

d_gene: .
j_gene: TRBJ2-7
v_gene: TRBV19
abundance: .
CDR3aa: CASSIGGPLEQYF
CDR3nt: TGTGCCAGTAGTATTGGGGGGCCCCTGGAGCAGTACTTC

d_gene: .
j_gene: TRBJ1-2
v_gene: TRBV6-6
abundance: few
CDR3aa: CASSSGGYTF
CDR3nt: TGTGCCAGCAGCAGCGGTGGCTACACCTTC

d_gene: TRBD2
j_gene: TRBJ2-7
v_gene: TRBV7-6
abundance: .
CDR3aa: CASSFVASGRDEQYF
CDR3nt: TGTGCCAGCAGCTTCGTGGCTAGCGGGAGGGATGAGCAGTACTTC